This TCR beta chain was found in a study of T cell responses to AZD1222 COVID-19 vaccine. Study outcomes and limitations: Spike-specific TCR breadth and depth went up after people got two AZD1222 doses. Among those given AZD1222, only five or six were seropositive at baseline.

Concerning this clone itself: The antigen remains unidentified.

Trimming left V 1 base short and J 3 bases short, with 8 bases between. CDR3 length: 14 residues. In germline, CDR1 is SGHAT, CDR2 FQNNGV. This table comes from immunoSEQ multiplex PCR, and its TCRdb copy is limited to in-frame clones, with some not included. This table has tens of thousands of clones, 70% to 90% appearing once. This sample comprised peripheral blood, obtained on day 0 of AZD1222 vaccination. This sequence was found in an adult in good health. V and J are TRBV11-2 and TRBJ2-3; D possibly matches TRBD1 or TRBD2 (5 bases each). The CDR3 nucleotides read TGTGCCAGCAGCTTAGCGGGACCGACAGATACGCAGTATTTT. Amino acids: CASSLAGPTDTQYF.